This T cell receptor beta chain originates from a study of OX40 agonist ivuxolimab in advanced cancers. Regarding the study in general: The costimulatory receptor OX40 (CD134) was targeted by ivuxolimab, a fully human IgG2 agonistic monoclonal antibody. Intravenous ivuxolimab was administered to patients every 2 weeks at six dose levels: 0.01, 0.1, 0.3, 1.5, 3 and 10 mg/kg. Among the approximately 54 dose-escalation patients, about 20 had hepatocellular carcinoma, 15 melanoma, 9 renal cell carcinoma and 9 head and neck cancer. In the dose-escalation cohort, 82.7% of patients were male, and the mean age was approximately 60 years, with a range of about 20 to 90. Prior anti-PD-1, anti-PD-L1 or anti-CTLA-4 therapy was permitted, and checkpoint inhibitors had been received by more than 35% of dose-escalation patients. Partial responses occurred in three dose-escalation patients, of whom one had hepatocellular carcinoma and two had cutaneous melanoma. Peripheral TCRbeta sequencing aimed to test whether ivuxolimab altered TCR sequence diversity and caused clonal T-cell expansion. The paper covers the monotherapy dose-escalation part of the phase I ivuxolimab trial, which included N ≈ 54 patients. The study at large found these results: Clonal expansion of both CD4+ and CD8+ blood T cells was observed from baseline to week 6 at doses 0.1 to 3.0 mg/kg. In partial responders in the 0.1-3.0 mg/kg groups, normalized peripheral clonal expansion was found to be among the lowest, especially among CD8+ T cells. Antigen specificity was not determined for the clonally expanded peripheral T cells. Low levels of normalized T-cell clonal expansion were also shown by some nonresponding patients. After ivuxolimab, expanded clones were on average more numerous among CD8+ T cells than among CD4+ T cells.

Patients with a history of autoimmune disease or receiving systemic immunosuppression were excluded from the trial. Peripheral blood for TCR sequencing was collected from all dose cohorts at baseline, on cycle 4 day 1, and on cycle 7 day 1. Samples were obtained from an open-label, multicenter, first-in-human phase I dose-escalation trial of ivuxolimab. Adults with locally advanced or metastatic melanoma, renal cell carcinoma, hepatocellular carcinoma or head and neck squamous cell carcinoma were enrolled in the trial. Before TCR sequencing, CD4+ T cells and CD8+ T cells were sorted from peripheral blood as separate populations. Genomic DNA was isolated from the sorted cells so that the TCRbeta CDR3 region could be sequenced. TCRbeta CDR3 regions were sequenced using the immunoSEQ Assay. What TCRdb holds here is the immuneACCESS table cut down to in-frame rearrangements. Part of the clones is not present; checked against another copy, under half of the missing clones reflect an unresolved V gene, and the others are unexplained. Recorded for this sample are 70,000 to 90,000 clones; about 88% of them occurred a single time. The top ten constitute approximately 8% of the sample.

To note about this clone: The antigen it binds to is not known. No base-level quality is on record; no much larger clone is a single base apart.

From the cysteine through the phenylalanine, the CDR3 covers 14 amino acids. The only DNA kept is the CDR3, 42 bases in frame from the first base. The junction shows trimming of 5 bases on V and 3 bases on J, and the gene matches do not reach 3 bases of it. CDR1 and CDR2 (SNHLY, FYNNEI) derive from the germline V gene. The sample was CD4+ or CD8+ T cells sorted from blood, taken in a trial of the OX40 agonist ivuxolimab. In this chain, TRBV2 is recombined with TRBJ2-2; the central 7 bases match TRBD2. This sequence originates from an adult with an advanced solid tumor such as melanoma, head and neck, liver or kidney cancer. The CDR3 protein: CASSTREYTGELFF. The DNA sequence is as follows: TGTGCCAGCAGTACGCGGGAGTACACCGGGGAGCTGTTTTTT.